Listed below are T cell receptor beta chains from one sample, sequenced in a study of Graves' ophthalmopathy and Graves' hyperthyroidism. Each CDR3 protein is one row after TCRdb ran MiXCR on the multiplex PCR reads. The table includes over 200,000 distinct CDR3 sequences, over 25% detected once. Input material: peripheral blood. The receptors derive from a man between 50 and 59 years old with Graves' ophthalmopathy. Each CDR3 is given with its conserved first and last residue. D genes are given only for firm matches. Expanded clones get a size class; other rows say once, few or many, or leave the size out.

clone_size: many; j_call: TRBJ2-5; v_call: TRBV19; d_call: TRBD2; cdr3_nt: TGTGCCACCGCTTCGGGGCTAGCGGACGAGACCCAGTACTTC; cdr3_aa: CATASGLADETQYF
clone_size: few; j_call: TRBJ2-7; v_call: TRBV12-3/TRBV12-4; d_call: TRBD1; cdr3_nt: TGTGCCAGCAGCACAAGACAGGGGAGCTACGAGCAGTACTTC; cdr3_aa: CASSTRQGSYEQYF
clone_size: NA; j_call: TRBJ2-7; v_call: TRBV6-5; d_call: TRBD1; cdr3_nt: TGTGCCAGCAGTTACTCCCGGACAGGCCGGACCTACGAGCAGTACTTC; cdr3_aa: CASSYSRTGRTYEQYF
clone_size: many; j_call: TRBJ2-5; v_call: TRBV2; d_call: NA; cdr3_nt: TGTGCCAGCAGTGCGGGAACCCAAGAGACCCAGTACTTC; cdr3_aa: CASSAGTQETQYF
clone_size: few; j_call: TRBJ1-2; v_call: TRBV24-1; d_call: NA; cdr3_nt: TGTGCCACCCGAGGGGCCCCTAACTATGGCTACACCTTC; cdr3_aa: CATRGAPNYGYTF
clone_size: many; j_call: TRBJ1-5; v_call: TRBV19; d_call: NA; cdr3_nt: TGTGCCAGTAGTATGACCCAGAATGGCAATCAGCCCCAGCATTTT; cdr3_aa: CASSMTQNGNQPQHF
clone_size: NA; j_call: TRBJ2-7; v_call: TRBV20-1; d_call: NA; cdr3_nt: TGCAGGCCAGACAGCCTGGGATACGAGCAGTACTTC; cdr3_aa: CRPDSLGYEQYF
clone_size: many; j_call: TRBJ1-5; v_call: TRBV6-2/TRBV6-3; d_call: NA; cdr3_nt: TGTGCCAGCAGTTATCCCCAGCCCCAGCATTTT; cdr3_aa: CASSYPQPQHF
clone_size: many; j_call: TRBJ1-1; v_call: TRBV7-3; d_call: NA; cdr3_nt: TGTGCCAGCAGCTTAATTCAGAACACTGAAGCTTTCTTT; cdr3_aa: CASSLIQNTEAFF
clone_size: NA; j_call: TRBJ2-6; v_call: TRBV7-8; d_call: NA; cdr3_nt: TGTGCCAGCACCGCCATCTCTGGGGCCAACGTCCTGACTTTC; cdr3_aa: CASTAISGANVLTF
clone_size: NA; j_call: TRBJ1-5; v_call: TRBV6-1; d_call: TRBD1; cdr3_nt: TGTGCCAGCAGGGGACAGCTCCTAAATTGGGCCCAGCATTTT; cdr3_aa: CASRGQLLNWAQHF
clone_size: NA; j_call: TRBJ1-1; v_call: TRBV6-4; d_call: NA; cdr3_nt: TGTGCCAGCAGTAGACCTGGCGGGTCGAACACTGAAGCTTTCTTT; cdr3_aa: CASSRPGGSNTEAFF
clone_size: NA; j_call: TRBJ1-1; v_call: TRBV12-3/TRBV12-4; d_call: NA; cdr3_nt: TGTGCCAGCGGACGGAGAACCGGGGGCGCGTCGGAGGACACTGAAGCTTTCTTT; cdr3_aa: CASGRRTGGASEDTEAFF
clone_size: NA; j_call: TRBJ2-5; v_call: TRBV24-1; d_call: NA; cdr3_nt: TGTGCCACCGAGATGAGGGGGACCCAGTACTTC; cdr3_aa: CATEMRGTQYF
clone_size: many; j_call: TRBJ2-5; v_call: TRBV11-2; d_call: NA; cdr3_nt: TGTGCCAGCAGCTTAAGCTCCGGGGAAGAGACCCAGTACTTC; cdr3_aa: CASSLSSGEETQYF
clone_size: once; j_call: TRBJ2-5; v_call: TRBV29-1; d_call: NA; cdr3_nt: TGCAGCGTTGAATCCCCTTCCGGGAATCAAGAGACCCAGTACTTC; cdr3_aa: CSVESPSGNQETQYF
clone_size: few; j_call: TRBJ2-5; v_call: TRBV7-2; d_call: NA; cdr3_nt: NA; cdr3_aa: CASSFGGGSEYF
clone_size: many; j_call: TRBJ2-4; v_call: TRBV6-5; d_call: NA; cdr3_nt: TGTGCCAGCAGTTACTCAGAACTAGCCAAAAACATTCAGTACTTC; cdr3_aa: CASSYSELAKNIQYF
clone_size: many; j_call: TRBJ2-7; v_call: TRBV5-6; d_call: NA; cdr3_nt: TGTGCCAGCAGCTTAATAGGCGGGAACTACGAGCAGTACTTC; cdr3_aa: CASSLIGGNYEQYF
clone_size: many; j_call: TRBJ2-5; v_call: TRBV7-9; d_call: NA; cdr3_nt: TGTGCCAGCAGCTTATTAGAGGGAGAGACCCAGTACTTC; cdr3_aa: CASSLLEGETQYF
clone_size: many; j_call: TRBJ1-2; v_call: TRBV12-3/TRBV12-4; d_call: NA; cdr3_nt: TGTGCCAGCCGACCCGTAGGTATCAACTATGGCTACACCTTC; cdr3_aa: CASRPVGINYGYTF
clone_size: NA; j_call: TRBJ1-2; v_call: TRBV6-1; d_call: NA; cdr3_nt: TGTGCCAGCAGGAAAAATAGACAAGGGCGGAACTATGGCTACACCTTC; cdr3_aa: CASRKNRQGRNYGYTF
clone_size: many; j_call: TRBJ2-5; v_call: TRBV24-1; d_call: NA; cdr3_nt: TGTGCCACCAGTGATTTTAAGGGGAAGTCAGAGACCCAGTACTTC; cdr3_aa: CATSDFKGKSETQYF
clone_size: NA; j_call: TRBJ1-1; v_call: TRBV6-2/TRBV6-3; d_call: TRBD1; cdr3_nt: TGTGCCAGCAGTTTGCTCCAGGGGGCATCGCAAAGAGAAGCTTTCTTT; cdr3_aa: CASSLLQGASQREAFF